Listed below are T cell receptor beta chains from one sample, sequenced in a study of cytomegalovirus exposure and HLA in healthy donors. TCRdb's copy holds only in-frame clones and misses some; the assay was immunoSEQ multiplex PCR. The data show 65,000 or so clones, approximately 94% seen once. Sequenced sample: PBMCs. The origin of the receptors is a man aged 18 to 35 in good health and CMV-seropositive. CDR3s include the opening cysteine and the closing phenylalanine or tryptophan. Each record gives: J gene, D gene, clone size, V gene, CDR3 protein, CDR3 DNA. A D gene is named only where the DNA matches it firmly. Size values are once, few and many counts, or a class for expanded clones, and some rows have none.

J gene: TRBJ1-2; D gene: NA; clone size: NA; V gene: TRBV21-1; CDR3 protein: CASSSNRSGSGYTF; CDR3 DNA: TGTGCCAGCAGCTCCAACCGGAGTGGGTCTGGCTACACCTTC
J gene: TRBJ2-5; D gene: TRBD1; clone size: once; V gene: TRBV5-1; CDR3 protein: CASSLEGQRQETQYF; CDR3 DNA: TGCGCCAGCAGCTTGGAGGGACAGAGACAAGAGACCCAGTACTTC
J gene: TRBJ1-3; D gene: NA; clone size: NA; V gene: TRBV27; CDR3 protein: CASRSGGGNTIYF; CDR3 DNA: TGTGCCAGCAGGTCCGGGGGTGGGAACACCATATATTTT
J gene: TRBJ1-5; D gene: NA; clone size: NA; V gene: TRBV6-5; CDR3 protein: CASSPGNQPQHF; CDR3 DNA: TGTGCCAGCAGTCCAGGGAATCAGCCCCAGCATTTT
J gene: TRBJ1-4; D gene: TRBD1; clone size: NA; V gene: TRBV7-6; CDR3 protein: CASSDSGQGKEKLFF; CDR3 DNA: TGTGCCAGCAGCGATTCGGGACAGGGAAAAGAAAAACTGTTTTTT
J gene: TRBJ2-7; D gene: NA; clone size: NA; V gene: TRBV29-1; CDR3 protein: CSVFESYEQYF; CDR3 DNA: TGCAGCGTTTTTGAGTCGTACGAGCAGTACTTC
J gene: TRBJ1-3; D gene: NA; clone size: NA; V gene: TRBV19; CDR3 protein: CASIGNTIYF; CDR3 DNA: TGTGCTTCAATCGGAAACACCATATATTTT
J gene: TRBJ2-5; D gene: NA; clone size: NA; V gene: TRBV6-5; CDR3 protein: CASSPPAGQETQYF; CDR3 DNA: TGTGCCAGCAGTCCACCGGCGGGACAAGAGACCCAGTACTTC
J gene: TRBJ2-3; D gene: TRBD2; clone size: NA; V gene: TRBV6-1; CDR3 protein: CASSERSGGVDTQYF; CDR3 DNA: TGTGCCAGCAGTGAAAGGAGCGGGGGGGTAGATACGCAGTATTTT
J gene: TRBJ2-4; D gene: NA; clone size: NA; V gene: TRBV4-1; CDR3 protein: CASSQPGQRNIQYF; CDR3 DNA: TGCGCCAGCAGCCAGCCGGGACAAAGAAACATTCAGTACTTC
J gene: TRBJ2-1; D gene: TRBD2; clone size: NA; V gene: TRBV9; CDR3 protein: CASSGASGRTPYNEQFF; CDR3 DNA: TGTGCCAGCAGCGGGGCTAGCGGGAGAACCCCCTACAATGAGCAGTTCTTC
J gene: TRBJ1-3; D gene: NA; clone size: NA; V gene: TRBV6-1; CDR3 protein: CASSVDGSSGNTIYF; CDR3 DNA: TGTGCCAGCAGTGTGGACGGGAGCTCTGGAAACACCATATATTTT
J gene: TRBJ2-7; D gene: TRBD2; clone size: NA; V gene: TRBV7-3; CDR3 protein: CASSFGGVDEQYF; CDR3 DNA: TGTGCCAGCAGCTTCGGGGGGGTCGACGAGCAGTACTTC
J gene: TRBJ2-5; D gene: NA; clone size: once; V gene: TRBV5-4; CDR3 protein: CASRFSGTQETQYF; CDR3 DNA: TGTGCCAGCAGGTTTAGCGGAACCCAAGAGACCCAGTACTTC
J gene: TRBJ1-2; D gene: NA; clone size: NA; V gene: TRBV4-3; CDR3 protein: CASSQSTTYGYTF; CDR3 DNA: TGCGCCAGCAGCCAATCCACTACCTATGGCTACACCTTC
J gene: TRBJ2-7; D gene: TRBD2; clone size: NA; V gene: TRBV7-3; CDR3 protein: CASSPGGSSYEQYF; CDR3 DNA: TGTGCCAGCAGCCCAGGCGGGAGCTCCTACGAGCAGTACTTC
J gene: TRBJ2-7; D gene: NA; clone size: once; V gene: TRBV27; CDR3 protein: CASSLRGSGYQQYF; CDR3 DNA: TGTGCCAGCAGTTTAAGGGGGAGCGGATACCAGCAGTACTTC
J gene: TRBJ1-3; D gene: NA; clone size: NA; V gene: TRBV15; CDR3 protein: CATSRDEVSSGNTIYF; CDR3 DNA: TGTGCCACCAGCAGAGACGAGGTCTCCTCTGGAAACACCATATATTTT
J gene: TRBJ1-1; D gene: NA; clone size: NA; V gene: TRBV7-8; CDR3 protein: CASSHQQGPTEAFF; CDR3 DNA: TGTGCCAGCAGCCATCAACAGGGCCCCACTGAAGCTTTCTTT
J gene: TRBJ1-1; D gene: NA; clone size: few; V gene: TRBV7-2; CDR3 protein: CASSLGRASTEAFF; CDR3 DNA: TGTGCCAGCAGCTTAGGCAGGGCGAGCACTGAAGCTTTCTTT
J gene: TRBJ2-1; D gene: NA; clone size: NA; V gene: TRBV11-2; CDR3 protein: CASSQTGFGQFF; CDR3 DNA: TGTGCCAGCAGCCAAACAGGGTTCGGGCAGTTCTTC
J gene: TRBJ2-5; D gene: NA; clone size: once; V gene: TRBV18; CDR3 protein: CASSPAGVGETQYF; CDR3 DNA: TGTGCCAGCTCACCGGCAGGGGTTGGGGAGACCCAGTACTTC
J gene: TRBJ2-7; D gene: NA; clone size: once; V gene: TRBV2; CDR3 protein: CASSVQGPTYEQYF; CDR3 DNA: TGTGCCAGCAGTGTACAGGGTCCGACCTACGAGCAGTACTTC
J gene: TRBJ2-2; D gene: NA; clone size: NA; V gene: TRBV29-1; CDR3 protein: CSVVGGTGELFF; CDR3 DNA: TGCAGCGTTGTTGGAGGGACCGGGGAGCTGTTTTTT
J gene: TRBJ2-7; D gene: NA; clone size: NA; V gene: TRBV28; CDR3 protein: CASRQTYEQYF; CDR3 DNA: TGTGCCAGCAGGCAGACCTACGAGCAGTACTTC
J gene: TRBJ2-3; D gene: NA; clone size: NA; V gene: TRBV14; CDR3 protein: CASSQLRDLVTQYF; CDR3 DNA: TGTGCCAGCAGCCAACTAAGAGATCTAGTTACGCAGTATTTT
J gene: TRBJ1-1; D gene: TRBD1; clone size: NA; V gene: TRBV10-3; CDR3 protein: CAIRDPGGSHEAFF; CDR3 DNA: TGTGCCATCAGAGATCCAGGGGGCTCGCACGAAGCTTTCTTT
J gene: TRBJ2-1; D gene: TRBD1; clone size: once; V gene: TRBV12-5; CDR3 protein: CASGGTDYNEQFF; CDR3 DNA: TGTGCTAGTGGGGGGACAGACTACAATGAGCAGTTCTTC
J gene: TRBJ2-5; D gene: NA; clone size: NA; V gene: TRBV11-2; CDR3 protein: CASSLSKASRDQETQYF; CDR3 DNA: TGTGCCAGCAGCTTGTCGAAGGCGTCCAGGGACCAAGAGACCCAGTACTTC
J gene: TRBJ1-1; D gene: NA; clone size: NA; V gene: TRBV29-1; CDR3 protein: CSVALMNTEAFF; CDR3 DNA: TGCAGCGTTGCCCTTATGAACACTGAAGCTTTCTTT
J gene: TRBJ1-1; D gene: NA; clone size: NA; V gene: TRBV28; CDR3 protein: CASSPGPYFGAFF; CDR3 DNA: TGTGCCAGCAGCCCTGGTCCGTACTTCGGTGCTTTCTTT
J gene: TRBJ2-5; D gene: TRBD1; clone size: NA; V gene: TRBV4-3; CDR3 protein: CASSRGQGEETQYF; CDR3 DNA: TGCGCCAGCAGCCGAGGACAGGGGGAGGAGACCCAGTACTTC
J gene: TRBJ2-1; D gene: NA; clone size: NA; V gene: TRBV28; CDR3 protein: CASRGAGTDLNEQFF; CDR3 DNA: TGTGCCAGCAGGGGGGCAGGAACGGACCTTAATGAGCAGTTCTTC
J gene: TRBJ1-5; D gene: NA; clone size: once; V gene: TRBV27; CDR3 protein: CASSLWAGNQPQHF; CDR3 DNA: TGTGCCAGCAGTTTATGGGCAGGAAATCAGCCCCAGCATTTT
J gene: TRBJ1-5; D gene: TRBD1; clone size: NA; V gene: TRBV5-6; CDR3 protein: CASSSRTGIYQPQHF; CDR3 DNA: TGTGCCAGCAGCTCGCGGACAGGTATATATCAGCCCCAGCATTTT